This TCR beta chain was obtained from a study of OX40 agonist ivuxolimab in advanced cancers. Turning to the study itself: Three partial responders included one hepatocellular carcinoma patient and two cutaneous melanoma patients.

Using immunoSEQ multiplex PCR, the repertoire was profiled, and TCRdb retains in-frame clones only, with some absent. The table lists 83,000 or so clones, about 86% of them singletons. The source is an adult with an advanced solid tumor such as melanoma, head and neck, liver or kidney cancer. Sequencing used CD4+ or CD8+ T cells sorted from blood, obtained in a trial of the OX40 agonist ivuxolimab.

The CDR3 DNA is TGTGCCAGCAGCTTTTCCGTAGACAGTCCCGAAGCTTTCTTT. Translating it yields CASSFSVDSPEAFF. The chain uses TRBV7-3 and TRBJ1-1, with D maybe TRBD1 (5 bases). V shed 3 bases and J shed 8 bases, with 16 bases lying between them. Germline V gives CDR1 SGHTA, CDR2 FQGTGA. CDR3 size: 14 residues.